These T cell receptor beta chains were read from a single sample in a study of cytomegalovirus exposure and HLA in healthy donors. Method: immunoSEQ multiplex PCR; TCRdb's copy keeps in-frame clones and lacks some. The sample has almost 200,000 clones; about three quarters are singletons. The sample was PBMCs. Receptors were obtained from a woman in her 30s in good health and CMV-seronegative. CDR3s include the opening cysteine and the closing phenylalanine or tryptophan. A D gene is named only where the DNA matches it firmly. Part of the rows lack a size; the others show once, few, many or a class for expanded clones.

d_call j_call clone_size v_call cdr3_nt cdr3_aa
TRBD2 TRBJ2-7 . TRBV7-6 TGTGCCAGCAGCTTGGGGAGCGGGAGTGTCTACGAGCAGTACTTC CASSLGSGSVYEQYF
. TRBJ2-7 . TRBV6-6 TGTGCCAGCAGTAGAGGCTACGAGCAGTACTTC CASSRGYEQYF
. TRBJ1-5 . TRBV2 TGTGCCAGCAGGAACAGGGTAGGGGGCAATCAGCCCCAGCATTTT CASRNRVGGNQPQHF
TRBD2 TRBJ2-7 . TRBV9 TGTGCCAGCAGCGAGACTAGCGCCCGATACGAGCAGTACTTC CASSETSARYEQYF
. TRBJ2-1 few TRBV27 TGTGCCAGCATTGGGATCGGGATTTCGTCCTACAATGAGCAGTTCTTC CASIGIGISSYNEQFF
. TRBJ2-7 . TRBV7-9 TGTGCCAGCAGCTTCACATACGAGCAGTACTTC CASSFTYEQYF
. TRBJ2-1 . TRBV5-1 TGCGCCAGCAGCTTGACTAGTAGTCCCTACAATGAGCAGTTCTTC CASSLTSSPYNEQFF
. TRBJ2-3 . TRBV9 TGTGCCAGCAGCGCCCGGGGGACTCTAAGCACAGATACGCAGTATTTT CASSARGTLSTDTQYF
TRBD2 TRBJ2-1 few TRBV11-2 TGTGCCAGCAGCCAAACTAGCGGGGGGGCCGACAATGAGCAGTTCTTC CASSQTSGGADNEQFF
TRBD1 TRBJ2-5 . TRBV19 TGTGCCAGTAGTAACGCAAGGGGACAGGCTCAAGAGACCCAGTACTTC CASSNARGQAQETQYF
TRBD2 TRBJ2-7 . TRBV5-6 TGTGCCAGCAGCGGAGGACTAGCCAAGAGCTACGAGCAGTACTTC CASSGGLAKSYEQYF
. TRBJ1-1 . TRBV2 TGTGCCAGCAGGAAGGGGGACCGCGGGGGTCCCTACACTGAAGCTTTCTTT CASRKGDRGGPYTEAFF
. TRBJ1-5 . TRBV6-1 TGTGCCAGCAGTGAAGATAACAGGTTGATGCAGCCCCAGCATTTT CASSEDNRLMQPQHF
TRBD2 TRBJ2-7 . TRBV5-1 TGCGCCAGCAGCCCAGCCGAATTTAGCGGGAGAGCCTACGAGCAGTACTTC CASSPAEFSGRAYEQYF
. TRBJ2-3 . TRBV4-2 TGTGCCAGCAGCCAAGGAGTGTCTAGCACAGATACGCAGTATTTT CASSQGVSSTDTQYF
. TRBJ1-4 . TRBV7-9 TGTGCCAGCAGTCGTACGCAGAGGGTCGGTGAAAAACTGTTTTTT CASSRTQRVGEKLFF
TRBD1 TRBJ2-3 once TRBV6-6 TGTGCCAGCAGGACAGGGGTCAAAGTAGATACGCAGTATTTT CASRTGVKVDTQYF
. TRBJ2-5 . TRBV7-2 TGTGCCAGCAGCTACCGGGGAGAGACCCAGTACTTC CASSYRGETQYF
. TRBJ1-5 . TRBV6-1 TGTGCCAGCACCCCGAGCGATCTAAGCAATCAGCCCCAGCATTTT CASTPSDLSNQPQHF
TRBD2 TRBJ2-5 . TRBV7-9 TGTGCCAGCAGCCCACTAGCGGGCGAAGAGACCCAGTACTTC CASSPLAGEETQYF
. TRBJ1-5 once TRBV10-2 TGCGCCAGCAGTGAGGCCAGGGGACACAGCCAGCCCCAGCATTTT CASSEARGHSQPQHF
TRBD1 TRBJ2-7 . TRBV28 TGTGCCAGCAGTTTGGGACAGCCCTACGAGCAGTACTTC CASSLGQPYEQYF
TRBD2 TRBJ2-7 many TRBV28 TGTGCCAGCAGCCTTACTAGCGGGGGGACCTACGAGCAGTACTTC CASSLTSGGTYEQYF
. TRBJ2-5 few TRBV2 TGTGCCAGCATCCAGTCGATCAAAGAGACCCAGTACTTC CASIQSIKETQYF
. TRBJ1-1 . TRBV7-3 TGTGCCAGCAGCTTAACGAGACAGAACACTGAAGCTTTCTTT CASSLTRQNTEAFF
TRBD2 TRBJ2-1 . TRBV9 TGTGCCAGCCAAAGCGGGAGCTCCTACAATGAGCAGTTCTTC CASQSGSSYNEQFF
. TRBJ1-2 . TRBV5-1 TGCGCCAGCCGGGACTTCTATGGCTACACCTTC CASRDFYGYTF
. TRBJ1-2 . TRBV5-6 TGTGCCAGCAGCCCGCAAAATTATGGCGGCTACACCTTC CASSPQNYGGYTF